Detailed here is one TCR beta chain. Deep was the level used in running the assay. Sequencing was performed with immunoSEQ multiplex PCR; in TCRdb, only in-frame clones are kept and a portion is missing. This table holds approximately 2,000,000 clones, around 93% found once. Naivety among CD8 cells was defined by CD45RO negativity and positive CCR7 selection, thereby excluding terminally differentiated effector memory CD45RA+ cells. This entry belongs to a study of shared clonotypes between healthy human individuals. In the study overall: Three CD4 naive, three CD4 memory, two CD8 naive and one CD8 memory plate were used per donor.

Germline assignment: CDR1 MDHEN and CDR2 SYDVKM. V gave up 2 bases and J gave up 1 base, with 12 bases separating them. This CDR3 contains 15 residues. Sequenced: naive CD8+ T cells from PBMCs. The genes are TRBV28 and TRBJ2-7; unclear D gene. The sequence came from a man between 18 and 29 years old in good health. Some clones in this sample may be carry-over from other donors' samples. CDR3 residues: CASSLPRTPSYEQYF. The DNA for the CDR3 is TGTGCCAGCAGTTTACCCCGGACGCCTTCCTACGAGCAGTACTTC.